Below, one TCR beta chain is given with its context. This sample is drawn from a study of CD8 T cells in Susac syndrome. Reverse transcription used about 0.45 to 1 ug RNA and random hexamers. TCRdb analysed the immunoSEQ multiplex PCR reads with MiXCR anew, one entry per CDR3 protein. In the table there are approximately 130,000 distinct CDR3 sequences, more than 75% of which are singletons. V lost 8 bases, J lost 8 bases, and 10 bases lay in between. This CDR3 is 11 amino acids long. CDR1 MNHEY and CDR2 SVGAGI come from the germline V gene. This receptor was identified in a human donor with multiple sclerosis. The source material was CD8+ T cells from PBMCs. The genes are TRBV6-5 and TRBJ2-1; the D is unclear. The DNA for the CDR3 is TGTGCCAGCGTCGGGTGGGATGAGCAGTTCTTC. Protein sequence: CASVGWDEQFF.